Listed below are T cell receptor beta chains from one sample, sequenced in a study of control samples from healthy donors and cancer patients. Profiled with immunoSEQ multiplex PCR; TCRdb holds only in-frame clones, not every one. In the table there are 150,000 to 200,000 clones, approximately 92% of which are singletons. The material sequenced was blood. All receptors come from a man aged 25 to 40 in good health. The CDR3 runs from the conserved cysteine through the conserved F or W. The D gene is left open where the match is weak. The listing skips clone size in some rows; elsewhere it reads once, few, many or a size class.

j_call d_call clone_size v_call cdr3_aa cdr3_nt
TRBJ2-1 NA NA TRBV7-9 CASSLELANNEQFF TGTGCCAGCAGCTTAGAACTTGCAAATAATGAGCAGTTCTTC
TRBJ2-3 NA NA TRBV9 CASSVGRFTDTQYF TGTGCCAGCAGCGTAGGAAGGTTCACAGATACGCAGTATTTT
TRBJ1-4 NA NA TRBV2 CAGSGTDLNEKLFF TGTGCCGGCAGCGGGACGGATTTGAATGAAAAACTGTTTTTT
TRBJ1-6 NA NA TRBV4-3 CASSQGATIDNSPLHF TGCGCCAGCAGCCAAGGTGCGACGATTGATAATTCACCCCTCCACTTT
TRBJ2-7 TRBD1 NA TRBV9 CASSVTGTALYEQYF TGTGCCAGCAGCGTGACCGGGACAGCCCTCTACGAGCAGTACTTC
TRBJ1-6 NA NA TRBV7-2 CASSFSASSPLHF TGTGCCAGCAGCTTTTCGGCATCTTCACCCCTCCACTTT
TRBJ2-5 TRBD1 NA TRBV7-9 CASSLVGRTGEKGETQYF TGTGCCAGCAGCTTAGTGGGAAGGACAGGCGAAAAGGGAGAGACCCAGTACTTC
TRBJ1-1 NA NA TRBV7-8 CASSLVVQAEAFF TGTGCCAGCAGCTTAGTAGTCCAGGCTGAAGCTTTCTTT
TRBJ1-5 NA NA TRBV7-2 CASSLGTRIGQPQHF TGTGCCAGCAGCTTAGGGACCCGGATTGGGCAGCCCCAGCATTTT
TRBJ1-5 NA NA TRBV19 CASSRTNYGNQPQHF TGTGCCAGTAGTCGGACAAATTATGGCAATCAGCCCCAGCATTTT
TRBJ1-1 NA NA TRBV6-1 CASSERSTEAFF TGTGCCAGCAGTGAACGTTCCACTGAAGCTTTCTTT
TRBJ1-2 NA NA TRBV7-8 CASSLRLGDGYTF TGTGCCAGCAGCCTACGTCTTGGGGACGGCTACACCTTC
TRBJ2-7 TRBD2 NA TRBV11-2 CASSLVPGGYEQYF TGTGCCAGCAGCTTAGTGCCGGGAGGCTACGAGCAGTACTTC
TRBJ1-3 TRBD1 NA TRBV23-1 CASSQPRQGANGNTIYF TGCGCCAGCAGTCAGCCCCGACAGGGGGCGAACGGAAACACCATATATTTT
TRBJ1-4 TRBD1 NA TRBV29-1 CSVQGAGGLFF TGCAGCGTCCAGGGGGCGGGAGGACTGTTTTTT
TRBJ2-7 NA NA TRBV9 CASSVRQASYEQYF TGTGCCAGCAGCGTACGACAGGCATCCTACGAGCAGTACTTC
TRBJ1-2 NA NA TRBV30 CASEADGYTF TGTGCCTCCGAGGCAGATGGCTACACCTTC
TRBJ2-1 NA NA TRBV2 CASSFYNEQFF TGTGCCAGCAGTTTCTACAATGAGCAGTTCTTC
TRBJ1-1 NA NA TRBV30 CAWSVEFPGNAFF TGTGCCTGGAGTGTTGAGTTTCCAGGGAATGCTTTCTTT
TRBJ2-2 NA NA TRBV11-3 CASSAQGTFDTGELFF TGTGCCAGCAGCGCCCAAGGGACTTTTGACACCGGGGAGCTGTTTTTT
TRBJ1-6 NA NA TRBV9 CASSVLGLGSPLHF TGTGCCAGCAGCGTACTAGGACTAGGCTCACCCCTCCACTTT
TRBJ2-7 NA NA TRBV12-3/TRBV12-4 CASGTAHQTQYF TGTGCCAGCGGGACCGCACATCAAACGCAGTACTTC
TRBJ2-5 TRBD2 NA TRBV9 CASSVGAGGLETQYF TGTGCCAGCAGCGTAGGAGCGGGGGGGCTGGAGACCCAGTACTTC
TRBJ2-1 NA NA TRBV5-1 CASSATYEQFF TGCGCCAGCAGCGCAACGTATGAGCAGTTCTTC
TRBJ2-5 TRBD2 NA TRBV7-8 CASSIRLPGPYGRGGQETQYF TGTGCCAGCAGCATTAGGTTACCGGGACCCTACGGGCGCGGGGGCCAAGAGACCCAGTACTTC
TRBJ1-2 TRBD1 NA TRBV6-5 CASSSMTGLNYGYTF TGTGCCAGCAGTTCGATGACAGGGCTTAACTATGGCTACACCTTC
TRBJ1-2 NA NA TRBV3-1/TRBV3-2 CASSLRGVDYGYTF TGTGCCAGCAGCCTGAGGGGAGTGGACTATGGCTACACCTTC
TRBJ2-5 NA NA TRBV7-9 CASSLHETQYF TGTGCCAGCAGCCTCCATGAGACCCAGTACTTC
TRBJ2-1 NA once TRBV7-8 CASSLEGSSSYNEQFF TGTGCCAGCAGCTTAGAAGGCTCTAGCTCCTACAATGAGCAGTTCTTC
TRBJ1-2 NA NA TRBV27 CASSPGSGVGYGYTF TGTGCCAGCAGTCCGGGGTCAGGGGTTGGGTATGGCTACACCTTC
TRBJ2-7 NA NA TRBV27 CASSSLGQGYEQYF TGTGCCAGCAGTTCCTTAGGGCAGGGATACGAGCAGTACTTC
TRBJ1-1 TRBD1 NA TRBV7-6 CATGQGPGNTEAFF TGTGCCACCGGACAGGGGCCAGGGAACACTGAAGCTTTCTTT
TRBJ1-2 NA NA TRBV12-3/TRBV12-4 CASRMGQAYGYTF TGTGCCAGCCGGATGGGCCAGGCTTATGGCTACACCTTC
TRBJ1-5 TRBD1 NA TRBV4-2 CASSRTGSGRQPQHF TGTGCCAGCAGCCGGACAGGGTCGGGAAGACAGCCCCAGCATTTT